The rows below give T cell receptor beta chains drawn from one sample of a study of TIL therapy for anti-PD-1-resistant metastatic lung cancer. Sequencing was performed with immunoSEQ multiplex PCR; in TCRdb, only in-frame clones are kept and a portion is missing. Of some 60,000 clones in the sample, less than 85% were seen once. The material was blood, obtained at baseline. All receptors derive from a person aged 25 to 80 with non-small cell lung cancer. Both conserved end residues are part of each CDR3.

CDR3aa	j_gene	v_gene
CASGGGEETSGTSTDTQYF	TRBJ2-3	TRBV6-4
CASSLVFGVAGTYEQYF	TRBJ2-7	TRBV5-5
CASSSPGVTDTQYF	TRBJ2-3	TRBV10-2
CASSQRGVLGYGYTF	TRBJ1-2	TRBV5-5
CATWGWRNQPQHF	TRBJ1-5	TRBV28
CASSLNTGSGQPQHF	TRBJ1-5	TRBV6-5
CAISERGETEAFF	TRBJ1-1	TRBV10-3
CASRRTGGDYGYTF	TRBJ1-2	TRBV5-1
CASSLAEGQGYNEQFF	TRBJ2-1	TRBV5-1
CASSSYRVPTYEQYF	TRBJ2-7	TRBV6-7
CASSLVGQIYGYTF	TRBJ1-2	TRBV28
CASNGTGTANSPLHF	TRBJ1-6	TRBV6-4
CASSLGQGAPGYTF	TRBJ1-2	TRBV28
CASSLGRRISGANVLTF	TRBJ2-6	TRBV7-8
CASSAGTALVAATYGYTF	TRBJ1-2	TRBV9
CASSFELEQFF	TRBJ2-1	TRBV5-5
CASSGEAGLLANEKLFF	TRBJ1-4	TRBV2